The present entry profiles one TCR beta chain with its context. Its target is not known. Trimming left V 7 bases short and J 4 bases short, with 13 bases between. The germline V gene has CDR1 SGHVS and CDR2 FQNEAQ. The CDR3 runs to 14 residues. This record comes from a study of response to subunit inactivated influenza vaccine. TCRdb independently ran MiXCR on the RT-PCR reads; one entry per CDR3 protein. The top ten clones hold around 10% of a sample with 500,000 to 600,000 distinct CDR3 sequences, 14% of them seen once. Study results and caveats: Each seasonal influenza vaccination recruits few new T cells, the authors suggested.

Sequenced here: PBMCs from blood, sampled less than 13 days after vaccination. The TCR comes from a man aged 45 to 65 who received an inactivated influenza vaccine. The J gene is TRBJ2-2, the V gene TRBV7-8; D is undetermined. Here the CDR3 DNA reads TGTGCCAGCATGAACGGTCCAACCACCGGGGAGCTGTTTTTT. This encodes CASMNGPTTGELFF.